This TCR beta chain was recorded in a study of blood T cell repertoires in COVID-19. In the study overall: Sites across the United States, Italy and Spain contributed samples from acute and convalescent COVID-19. T cells, B-cell-depleted T cells, or PBMCs provided the cDNA or gDNA that served as material.

In the source study's methods: Amplification of reference gene primers was used by the study to estimate nucleated cell counts. Assay used: immunoSEQ multiplex PCR; TCRdb lists only in-frame clones, some missing. Clone size and the V and J calls come from that table; the DNA yielded D and trimming. The sample contains 150,000 to 200,000 clones, around 90% of which appear only once. Germline values: CDR1 SGHRS, CDR2 YFSETQ. Trimming removed 0 bases from V and 2 bases from J, with 30 bases in between. CDR3 length equals 22 residues. This sequence joins TRBV5-1 and TRBJ1-3; the D is unclear. The origin of this receptor is a human donor in a cohort sampled during active COVID-19. The sequenced material came from peripheral blood. This CDR3 is CASSLGGSFGGGPVDAGNTIYF. The CDR3 DNA follows: TGCGCCAGCAGCTTGGGAGGTTCGTTTGGAGGAGGGCCAGTCGACGCTGGAAACACCATATATTTT. Variable domain in full (rest from reference TRBV5-1 and TRBJ1-3): KAGVTQTPRYLIKTRGQQVTLSCSPISGHRSVSWYQQTPGQGLQFLFEYFSETQRNKGNFPGRFSGRQFSNSRSEMNVSTLELGDSALYLCASSLGGSFGGGPVDAGNTIYFGEGSWLTVV.